This TCR beta chain appears in the sequencing data of a study of cytomegalovirus exposure and HLA in healthy donors. Study-level points and caveats: The authors later found TCR association rates varying by HLA locus, with DRB1 most and HLA-C fewest. Some 150 TCR beta chains were listed as cytomegalovirus-associated. Sequencing likely generated an artifact that appeared as a cluster of highly shared sequence variants.

Trimming stripped 1 base from V and 4 bases from J, with 13 bases between. There are 15 residues in the CDR3. In germline, CDR1 is MGHRA, CDR2 YSYEKL. Points on this clone: Antigen: not known.

The PCR employed 60 Vbeta primers together with 13 Jbeta primers. Methods used by the authors: In a later analysis, 75 million to 95 million unique TCR beta chains included roughly 11 million shared by two or more donors. Profiling relied on immunoSEQ multiplex PCR, and the TCRdb table lists in-frame clones only, not all of them. V and J calls and clone size are given by that table; D and trimming were obtained from the DNA. The sample yields more than 140,000 clones, roughly 82% seen once. This clonotype originated in a man between 25 and 39 years old in good health and CMV-seropositive. The chain combines TRBV4-1 with TRBJ1-2, with D possibly being TRBD1 (5 bases). Sequenced material: PBMCs. The CDR3 protein is CASSQVGEGFYGYTF. The CDR3 coding sequence is TGCGCCAGCAGCCAAGTGGGGGAGGGGTTCTATGGCTACACCTTC.